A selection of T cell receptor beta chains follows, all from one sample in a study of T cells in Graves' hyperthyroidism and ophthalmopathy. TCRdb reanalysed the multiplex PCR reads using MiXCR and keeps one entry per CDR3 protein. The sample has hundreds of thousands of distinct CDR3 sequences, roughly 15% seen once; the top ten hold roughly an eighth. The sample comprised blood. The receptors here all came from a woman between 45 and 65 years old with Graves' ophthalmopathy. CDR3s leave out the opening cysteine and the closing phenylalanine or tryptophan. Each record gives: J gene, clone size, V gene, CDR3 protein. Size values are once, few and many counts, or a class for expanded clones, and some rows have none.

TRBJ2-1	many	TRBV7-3	ASSPATTYNEQF
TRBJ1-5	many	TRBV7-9	ASSTSGWGQPQH
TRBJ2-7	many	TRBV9	ASSVTGTTSYEQY
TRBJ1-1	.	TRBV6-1	ASSLDRDEAF
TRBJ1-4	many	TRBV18	ASSPDQGFTNEKLF
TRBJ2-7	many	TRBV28	ASSSRTSGYSYEQY
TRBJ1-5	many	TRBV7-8	ASSRGQANQPQH
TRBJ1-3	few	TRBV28	ASSLVGRVGNTIY
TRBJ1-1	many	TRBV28	ASSSGEAF
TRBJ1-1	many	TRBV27	ASSYTGVNTEAF
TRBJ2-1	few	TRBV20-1	SASTLAGGGNEQF
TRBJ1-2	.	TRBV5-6	ASSLVGGKTYGYT
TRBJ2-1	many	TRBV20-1	SASHLAGGSPNEQF
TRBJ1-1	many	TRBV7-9	ASSPGVYAEAF
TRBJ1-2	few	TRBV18	ASSPLDTGGYT
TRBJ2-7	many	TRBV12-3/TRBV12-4	ASSTLVGYEQY
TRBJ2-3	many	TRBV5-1	ASSLGSSAITDTQY
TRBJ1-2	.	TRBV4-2	ASSQGRVTGGLDGYT
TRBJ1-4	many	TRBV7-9	ASSSLRREKLF
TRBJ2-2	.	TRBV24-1	ATSDLGGIGELF
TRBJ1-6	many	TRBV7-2	ASSLQGWNSPLH
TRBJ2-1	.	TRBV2	ASSEEASRYNEQF
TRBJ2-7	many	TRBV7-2	ASSRDRGAPEQY
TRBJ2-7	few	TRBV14	ASSQDVRGYEQY
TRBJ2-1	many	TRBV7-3	ASSSGQGVFNEQF
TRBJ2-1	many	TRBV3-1	ASSQVGVAGGEQF
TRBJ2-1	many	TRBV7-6	ASSPIGGTSGRYNEQF
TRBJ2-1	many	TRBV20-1	SAREEYSYNEQF
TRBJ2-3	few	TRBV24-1	ATSGPTSGRTDTQY
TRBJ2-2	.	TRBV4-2	ASSPALADTGELF
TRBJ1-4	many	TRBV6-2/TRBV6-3	ASSGLGQGEYEKLF
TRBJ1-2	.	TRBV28	ASSLHPGNGYT
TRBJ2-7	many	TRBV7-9	ASKPGTGTYEQY
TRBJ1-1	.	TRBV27	ASRFQGSNTEAF
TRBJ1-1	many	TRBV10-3	AIIDDRGSEAF
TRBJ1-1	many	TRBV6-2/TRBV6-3	ASSYSTQVEAF
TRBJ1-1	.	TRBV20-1	SAVAGGPWDEQYFGPGTEAF
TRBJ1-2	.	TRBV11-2	ASSSLTGKPNYGHT
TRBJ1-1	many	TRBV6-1	ATTSSGRNTEAF
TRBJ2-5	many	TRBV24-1	ATGQGIQETQY
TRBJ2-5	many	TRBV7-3	ASSSGLAGGPGTQY
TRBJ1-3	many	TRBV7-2	ASSLEGWGTGNTIY
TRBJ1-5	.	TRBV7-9	ASSSTGGTGFFRPQH
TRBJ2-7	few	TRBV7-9	ASSYVGQNSYEQY
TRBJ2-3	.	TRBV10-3	AIRERTDTQY
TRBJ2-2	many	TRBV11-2	ASSLSLAGAVTGELF
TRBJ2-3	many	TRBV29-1	SVAGAGLTDTQY
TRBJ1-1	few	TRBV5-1	ASRTGTGATEAF
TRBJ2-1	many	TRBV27	ASSLFQGPVDEQF
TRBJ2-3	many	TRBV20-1	SARRHTSTDTQY
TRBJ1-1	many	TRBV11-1	ASSLKRLNTEAF
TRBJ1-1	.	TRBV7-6	ASSSPNLGQLTEAF
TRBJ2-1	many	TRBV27	ASSLGLSFLNEQF
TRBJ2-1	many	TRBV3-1	ASSQAGTEQF
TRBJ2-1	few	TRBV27	ASSSGLAGGPREQF
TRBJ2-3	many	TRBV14	ASSQGGIGNTQY
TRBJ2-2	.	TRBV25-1	ASSVGTVRNGELF